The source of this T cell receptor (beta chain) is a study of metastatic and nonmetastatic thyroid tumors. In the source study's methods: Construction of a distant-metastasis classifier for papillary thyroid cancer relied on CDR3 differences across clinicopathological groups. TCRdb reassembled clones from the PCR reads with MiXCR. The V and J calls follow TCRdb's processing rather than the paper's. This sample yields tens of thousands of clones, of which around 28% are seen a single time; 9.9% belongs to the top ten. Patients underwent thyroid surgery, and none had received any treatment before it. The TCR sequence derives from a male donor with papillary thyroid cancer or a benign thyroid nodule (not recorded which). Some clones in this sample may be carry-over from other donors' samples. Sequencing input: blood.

CDR3 sequence: CASSASQVVASSYNEQFF. The CDR3 DNA reads as TGTGCCAGTAGTGCATCGCAGGTTGTGGCGAGCTCCTACAATGAGCAGTTCTTC. This chain uses TRBV19 with TRBJ2-1; D is unresolved. CDR1 and CDR2 from the germline V gene are LNHDA and SQIVND (reference sequence). V shed 5 bases and J shed 0 bases, with 20 bases lying between them. The CDR3 is 18 amino acids.